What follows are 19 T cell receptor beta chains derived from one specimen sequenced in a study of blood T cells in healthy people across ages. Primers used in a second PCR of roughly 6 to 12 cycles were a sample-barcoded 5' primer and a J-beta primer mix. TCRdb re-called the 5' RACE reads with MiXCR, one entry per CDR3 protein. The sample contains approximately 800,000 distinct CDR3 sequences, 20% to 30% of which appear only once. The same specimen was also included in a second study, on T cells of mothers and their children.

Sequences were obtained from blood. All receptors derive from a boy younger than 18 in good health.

The chain's CDR3 is CASSPGLGAGETQYF. CDR3 DNA: TGCGCCAGCAGCCCCGGTCTTGGGGCAGGAGAGACCCAGTACTTC. This chain links TRBV4-3 with TRBJ2-5; a weak D match, TRBD1 (5 bases). Deletions cut 4 bases from V and 4 bases from J, with 16 bases between. The V gene's germline CDR1 is LGHNA and CDR2 YSLEER. This CDR3 contains 15 residues.

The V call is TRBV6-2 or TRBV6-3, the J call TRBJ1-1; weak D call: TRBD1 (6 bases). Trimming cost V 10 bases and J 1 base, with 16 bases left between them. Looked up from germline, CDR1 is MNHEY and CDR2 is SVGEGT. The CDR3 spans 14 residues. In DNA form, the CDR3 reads TGTGCCACCATTCCGACAGGACCGAACACTGAAGCTTTCTTT. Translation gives CATIPTGPNTEAFF.

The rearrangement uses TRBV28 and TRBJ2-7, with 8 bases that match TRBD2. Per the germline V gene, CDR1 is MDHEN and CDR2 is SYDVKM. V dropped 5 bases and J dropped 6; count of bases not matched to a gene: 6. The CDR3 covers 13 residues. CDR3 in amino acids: CASSIGGVSEQYF. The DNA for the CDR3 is TGTGCCAGCAGTATCGGGGGGGTTTCCGAGCAGTACTTC.

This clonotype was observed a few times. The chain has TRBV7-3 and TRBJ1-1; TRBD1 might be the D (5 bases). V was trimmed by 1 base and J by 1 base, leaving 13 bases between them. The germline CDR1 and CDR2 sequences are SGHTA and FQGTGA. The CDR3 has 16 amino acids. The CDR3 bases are TGTGCCAGCAGCTTAAGGGGAGACAGAACGAACACTGAAGCTTTCTTT. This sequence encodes CASSLRGDRTNTEAFF.

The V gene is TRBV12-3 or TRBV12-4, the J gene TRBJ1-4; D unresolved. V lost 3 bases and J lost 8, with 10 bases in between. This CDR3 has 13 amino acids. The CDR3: CASSFVGQEKLFF. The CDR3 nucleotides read TGTGCCAGCAGTTTTGTCGGGCAGGAAAAACTGTTTTTT.

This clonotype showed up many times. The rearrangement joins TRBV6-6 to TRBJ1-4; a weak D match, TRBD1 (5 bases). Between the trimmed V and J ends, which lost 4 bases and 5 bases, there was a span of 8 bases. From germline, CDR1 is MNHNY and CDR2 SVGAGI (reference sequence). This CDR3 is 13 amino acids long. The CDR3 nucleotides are TGTGCCAGCAGTTTCCGGGGGAATGAAAAACTGTTTTTT. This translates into CASSFRGNEKLFF.

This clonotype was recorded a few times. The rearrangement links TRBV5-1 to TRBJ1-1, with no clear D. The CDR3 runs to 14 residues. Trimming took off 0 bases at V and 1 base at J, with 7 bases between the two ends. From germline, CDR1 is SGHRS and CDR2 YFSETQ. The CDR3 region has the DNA TGCGCCAGCAGCTTGGAACCCGGGAACACTGAAGCTTTCTTT. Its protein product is CASSLEPGNTEAFF.

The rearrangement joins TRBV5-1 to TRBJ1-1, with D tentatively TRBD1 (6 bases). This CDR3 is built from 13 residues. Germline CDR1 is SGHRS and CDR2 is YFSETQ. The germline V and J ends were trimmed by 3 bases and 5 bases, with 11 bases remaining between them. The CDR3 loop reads CASSSTGLTEAFF. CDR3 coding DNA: TGCGCCAGCAGCTCCACAGGGTTGACTGAAGCTTTCTTT.

In nucleotides, the CDR3 is TGCAGTGCTAGAGTATGGGACAGAACTAACTATGGCTACACCTTC. It specifies CSARVWDRTNYGYTF. This chain links TRBV20-1 with TRBJ1-2; 7 nucleotides line up with TRBD1. V gave up 1 base and J gave up 0 bases; unmatched junction bases: 5. Germline CDR1 is DFQATT and CDR2 is SNEGSKA (reference sequence). There are 15 residues in the CDR3.

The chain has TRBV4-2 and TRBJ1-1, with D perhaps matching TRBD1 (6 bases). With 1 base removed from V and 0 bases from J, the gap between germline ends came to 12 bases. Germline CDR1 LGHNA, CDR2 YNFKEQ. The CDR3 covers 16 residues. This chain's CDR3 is CASSQGQGPLNTEAFF. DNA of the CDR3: TGTGCCAGCAGCCAAGGGCAGGGGCCCTTGAACACTGAAGCTTTCTTT.

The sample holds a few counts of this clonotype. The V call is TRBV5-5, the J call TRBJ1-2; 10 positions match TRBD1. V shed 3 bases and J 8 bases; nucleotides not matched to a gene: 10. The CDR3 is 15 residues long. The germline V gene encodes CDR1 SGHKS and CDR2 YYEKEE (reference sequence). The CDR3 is CASSSLRQGAIGYTF. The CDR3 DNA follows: TGTGCCAGCAGCTCTCTCAGACAGGGGGCAATCGGCTACACCTTC.

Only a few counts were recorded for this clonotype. In nucleotides, the CDR3 is TGTGCCAGCTCACCACTTACGGAGACCGACCAGTATTTT. The encoded protein is CASSPLTETDQYF. The rearrangement uses TRBV18 and TRBJ2-3, with no clear D. The V end was cut by 1 base, the J end by 12 bases, with 14 bases between. The CDR3 is made up of 13 amino acids. Germline CDR1 reads KGHSH; CDR2 reads LQKENI.

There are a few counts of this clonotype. CDR3 DNA sequence: TGTGCCAGCAGCACCCGGACTAGCGGGGATGTGAATACGCAGTATTTT. Translation: CASSTRTSGDVNTQYF. V gene TRBV5-4 combines with J gene TRBJ2-3; 12 bases are a match to TRBD2. This CDR3 is built from 16 residues. CDR1 and CDR2 (germline): SGHNT, YYREEE (reference sequence). V trimming: 4 bases; J trimming: 7 bases; junction bases outside the gene matches: 10.

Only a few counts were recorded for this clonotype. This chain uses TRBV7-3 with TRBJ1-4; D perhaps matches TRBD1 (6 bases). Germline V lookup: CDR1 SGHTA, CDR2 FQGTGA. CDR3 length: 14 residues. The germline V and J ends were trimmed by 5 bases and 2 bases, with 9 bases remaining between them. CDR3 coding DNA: TGTGCCAGCAGCCCGGACAGCACTAATGAAAAACTGTTTTTT. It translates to CASSPDSTNEKLFF.

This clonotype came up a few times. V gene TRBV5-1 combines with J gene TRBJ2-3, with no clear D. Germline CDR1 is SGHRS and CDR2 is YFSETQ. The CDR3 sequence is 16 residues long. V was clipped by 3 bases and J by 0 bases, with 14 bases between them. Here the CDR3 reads CASSWGRRQSTDTQYF. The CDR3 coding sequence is TGCGCCAGCAGCTGGGGAAGACGCCAGAGCACAGATACGCAGTATTTT.

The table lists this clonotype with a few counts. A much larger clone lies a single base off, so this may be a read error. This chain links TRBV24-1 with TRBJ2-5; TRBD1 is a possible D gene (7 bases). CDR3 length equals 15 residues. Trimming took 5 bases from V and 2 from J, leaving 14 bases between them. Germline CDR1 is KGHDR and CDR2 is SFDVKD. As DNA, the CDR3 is TGTGCCACCAGTGGGAACAGGGGAGGACAAGAGACCCAGTACTTC. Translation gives CATSGNRGGQETQYF.

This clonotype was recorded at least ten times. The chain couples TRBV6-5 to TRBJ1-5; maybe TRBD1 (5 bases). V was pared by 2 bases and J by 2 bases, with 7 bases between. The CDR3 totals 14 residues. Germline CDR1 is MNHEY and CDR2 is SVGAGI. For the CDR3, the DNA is TGTGCCAGCAGTTACGGGACGGGCAATCAGCCCCAGCATTTT. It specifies CASSYGTGNQPQHF.

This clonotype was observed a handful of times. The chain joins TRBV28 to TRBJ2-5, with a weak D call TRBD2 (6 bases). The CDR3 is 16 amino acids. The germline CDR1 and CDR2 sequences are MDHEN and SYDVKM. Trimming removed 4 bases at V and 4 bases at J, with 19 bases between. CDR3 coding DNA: TGTGCCAGCAGTTCCCCGGGCGGGGCGTCCTTAGAGACCCAGTACTTC. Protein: CASSSPGGASLETQYF.

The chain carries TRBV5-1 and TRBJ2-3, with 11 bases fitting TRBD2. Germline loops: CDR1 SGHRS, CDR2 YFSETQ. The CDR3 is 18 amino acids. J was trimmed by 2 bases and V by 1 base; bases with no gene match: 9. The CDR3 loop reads CASSLTRLAGGYTDTQYF. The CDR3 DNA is TGCGCCAGCAGCTTGACCCGCCTAGCGGGGGGATACACAGATACGCAGTATTTT.